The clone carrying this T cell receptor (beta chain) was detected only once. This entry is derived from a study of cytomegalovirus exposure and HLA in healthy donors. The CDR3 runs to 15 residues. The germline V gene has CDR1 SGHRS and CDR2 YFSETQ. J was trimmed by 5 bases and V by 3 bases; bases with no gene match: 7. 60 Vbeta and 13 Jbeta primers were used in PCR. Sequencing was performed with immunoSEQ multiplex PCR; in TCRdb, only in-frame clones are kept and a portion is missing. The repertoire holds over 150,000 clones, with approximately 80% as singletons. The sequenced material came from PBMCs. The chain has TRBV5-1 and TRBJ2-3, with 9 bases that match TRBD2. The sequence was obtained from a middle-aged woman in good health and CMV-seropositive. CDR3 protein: CASSSLAGAVDTQYF. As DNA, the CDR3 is TGCGCCAGCAGCTCGTTAGCGGGAGCCGTAGATACGCAGTATTTT. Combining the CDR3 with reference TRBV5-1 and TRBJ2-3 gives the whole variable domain KAGVTQTPRYLIKTRGQQVTLSCSPISGHRSVSWYQQTPGQGLQFLFEYFSETQRNKGNFPGRFSGRQFSNSRSEMNVSTLELGDSALYLCASSSLAGAVDTQYFGPGTRLTVL.